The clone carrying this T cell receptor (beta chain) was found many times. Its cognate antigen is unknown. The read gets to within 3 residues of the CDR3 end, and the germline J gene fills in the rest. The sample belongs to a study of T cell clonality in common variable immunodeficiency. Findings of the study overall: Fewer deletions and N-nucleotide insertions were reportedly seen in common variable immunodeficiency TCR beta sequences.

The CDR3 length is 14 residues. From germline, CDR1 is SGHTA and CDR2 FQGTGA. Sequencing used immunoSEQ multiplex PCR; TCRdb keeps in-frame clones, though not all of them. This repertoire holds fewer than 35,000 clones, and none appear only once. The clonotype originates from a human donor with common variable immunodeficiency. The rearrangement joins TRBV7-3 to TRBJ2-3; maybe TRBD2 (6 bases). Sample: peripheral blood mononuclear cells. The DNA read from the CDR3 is TGTGCCAGCTCCTCCTGGGGGGTGCCATTGACG. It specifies CASSSWGVPLT. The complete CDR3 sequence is CASSSWGVPLTQYF.